Here is one T cell receptor (beta chain) with its context. The data were taken from a study of monozygotic twins with inflammatory bowel disease. Reanalyzing the 5' RACE reads, TCRdb keeps one entry per CDR3 protein, without DNA. The specimen's table records approximately 210,000 distinct CDR3 sequences. The CDR3 covers 13 residues. The germline V gene has CDR1 DFQATT and CDR2 SNEGSKA (reference sequence). The material sequenced was blood. The chain uses TRBV20-1 and TRBJ2-1. This clonotype originated in a human donor with ulcerative colitis or Crohn's disease, or a healthy co-twin of an affected twin (not recorded which). The chain's CDR3 is CSARSVAYNEQFF.